These 9 T cell receptor beta chains share one sample of origin, sequenced in a study of a mutant IDH1 vaccine in newly diagnosed glioma. Their target antigens are unknown. Method: immunoSEQ multiplex PCR; TCRdb's copy keeps in-frame clones and lacks some. Of about 54,000 clones in the sample, roughly 80% were seen once. The time point here: week 35, safety follow-up. What each vaccine dose contained was 300 ug of mutant IDH1 20-mer peptide, accompanied by topical imiquimod. Sequencing was performed on PBMCs, taken from a glioma patient whose treatment included an IDH1 peptide vaccine. The receptor source for this set is a woman between 18 and 30 years old with glioma.

The chain uses TRBV18 and TRBJ2-7; possibly TRBD2 for D (6 bases). The germline CDR1 and CDR2 sequences are KGHSH and LQKENI. The CDR3 sequence is 14 residues long. Trimming left V 4 bases short and J 0 bases short, with 10 bases between. The CDR3 DNA sequence: TGTGCCAGCTCACGGTCGGGGGTCTCCTACGAGCAGTACTTC. Encoded protein: CASSRSGVSYEQYF.

CDR3 region: CSASLGLEQYF. The CDR3 DNA reads TGCAGTGCTAGCTTGGGGCTCGAGCAGTACTTC. This chain uses TRBV20-1 with TRBJ2-7; D may be TRBD1 (5 bases). This CDR3 is built from 11 residues. The ends were cut back, 3 bases at V and 6 bases at J, with 9 bases in the middle. Germline CDR1 is DFQATT and CDR2 is SNEGSKA (reference sequence).

As DNA, the CDR3 is TGTGCCAGCAACATAAGAAATCTGGGAGGCTACACCTTC. Its protein product is CASNIRNLGGYTF. The gene calls are TRBV2 and TRBJ1-2; D uncertain. This CDR3 is built from 13 residues. Trimming stripped 7 bases from V and 8 bases from J, with 17 bases between. Germline V lookup: CDR1 SNHLY, CDR2 FYNNEI.

The chain employs TRBV25-1 and TRBJ2-6; D gene ambiguous. V gave up 5 bases and J gave up 3 bases, with 17 bases separating them. Germline loops: CDR1 MGHDK, CDR2 SYGVNS. The CDR3 spans 17 residues. CDR3 bases: TGTGCCAGCAGTACTCCAGTGGGTCGTTTTGGGGCCAACGTCCTGACTTTC. Its protein product is CASSTPVGRFGANVLTF.

The chain employs TRBV7-3 and TRBJ2-1; 11 positions agree with TRBD1. Germline-derived CDR1 and CDR2 are SGHTA and FQGTGA. J was trimmed by 4 bases and V by 2 bases; bases with no gene match: 4. The CDR3 is made up of 16 amino acids. The CDR3 sequence is CASSLGTGGVYNEQFF. The CDR3 DNA is TGTGCCAGCAGCTTAGGGACAGGGGGTGTATACAATGAGCAGTTCTTC.

The chain combines TRBV7-9 with TRBJ1-2; 8 positions match TRBD1. This CDR3 contains 13 residues. Trimming at V came to 4 bases and at J to 8 bases, leaving 6 bases not matched to a gene. The germline V gene has CDR1 SEHNR and CDR2 FQNEAQ (reference sequence). This chain's CDR3 is CASSYGQGRGYTF. CDR3 nucleotides: TGTGCCAGCAGCTACGGACAGGGTCGCGGCTACACCTTC. The full variable domain, with the rest looked up from reference TRBV7-9 and TRBJ1-2, is DTGVSQNPRHKITKRGQNVTFRCDPISEHNRLYWYRQTLGQGPEFLTYFQNEAQLEKSRLLSDRFSAERPKGSFSTLEIQRTEQGDSAMYLCASSYGQGRGYTFGSGTRLTVV.

The V call is TRBV5-1, the J call TRBJ2-6; D is unresolved. V was cut by 4 bases and J by 0 bases, with 11 bases left in between. This CDR3 region has 16 residues. Germline lookup yields CDR1 SGHRS and CDR2 YFSETQ. The CDR3 loop reads CASSTSLGSGANVLTF. In DNA, the CDR3 is TGCGCCAGCAGCACCTCCTTAGGCTCTGGGGCCAACGTCCTGACTTTC. The full variable domain, in which reference TRBV5-1 and TRBJ2-6 provide the parts outside the CDR3, is KAGVTQTPRYLIKTRGQQVTLSCSPISGHRSVSWYQQTPGQGLQFLFEYFSETQRNKGNFPGRFSGRQFSNSRSEMNVSTLELGDSALYLCASSTSLGSGANVLTFGAGSRLTVL.

This chain links TRBV7-9 with TRBJ2-1; no reliable D call. This CDR3 region has 11 residues. Germline V gene data show CDR1 as SEHNR and CDR2 as FQNEAQ (reference sequence). V lost 2 bases to trimming and J lost 9 bases, with 5 bases between them. Written as DNA, the CDR3 is TGTGCCAGCAGCTTATTTGGTGAGCAGTTCTTC. The encoded protein is CASSLFGEQFF. The variable domain in full, completed from reference TRBV7-9 and TRBJ2-1, reads DTGVSQNPRHKITKRGQNVTFRCDPISEHNRLYWYRQTLGQGPEFLTYFQNEAQLEKSRLLSDRFSAERPKGSFSTLEIQRTEQGDSAMYLCASSLFGEQFFGPGTRLTVL.

The chain is built from TRBV7-2 and TRBJ2-4, with TRBD1 matching 10 bases. In germline, CDR1 is SGHTA, CDR2 FQGNSA. Trimming took 4 bases from V and 8 from J; bases not matched to a gene: 5. The CDR3 is 14 residues long. This CDR3 reads CASSWGTGADIQYF. The DNA for the CDR3 is TGTGCCAGCAGCTGGGGGACAGGGGCGGACATTCAGTACTTC.